This TCR beta chain stems from a study of OX40 agonist ivuxolimab in advanced cancers. At the level of the study: Hepatocellular carcinoma, melanoma, renal cell or head and neck cancer occurred in dose-escalation patients. Partial responses were achieved by three patients: one hepatocellular carcinoma, two cutaneous melanoma.

Profiled with immunoSEQ multiplex PCR; TCRdb holds only in-frame clones, not every one. The sample has tens of thousands of clones; 90% are singletons. The sequence was collected from an adult with an advanced solid tumor such as melanoma, head and neck, liver or kidney cancer. This specimen consisted of CD4+ or CD8+ T cells sorted from blood, obtained in a trial of the OX40 agonist ivuxolimab.

Written as DNA, the CDR3 is TGTGCCTGGGGCCCGGCGGGCGGCTACACCTTC. Protein product: CAWGPAGGYTF. The J gene is TRBJ1-2, the V gene TRBV7-9; maybe TRBD1 (5 bases). This CDR3 region has 11 residues. CDR1 is SEHNR and CDR2 is FQNEAQ in the germline V gene (reference sequence). V was shortened by 11 bases and J by 8 bases, with 15 bases between the two germline ends.